The next 29 T cell receptor beta chains were all read from a single sample in a study of T cells in Graves' hyperthyroidism and ophthalmopathy. TCR beta CDR3 regions were amplified from RNA. A set of HTBI primers served as the primers for a first-round RT-PCR of the TCR CDR3. From the multiplex PCR reads, TCRdb called clonotypes with MiXCR, one entry per CDR3 protein. The sample gives approximately 590,000 distinct CDR3 sequences, approximately 15% of which show up once; roughly 7.3% is in the top ten. Sequenced input: blood. These receptors were collected from a young woman with Graves' hyperthyroidism.

This clonotype was seen only a few times. The CDR3 loop reads CASSLAPGSYNEQFF. The CDR3 DNA is TGCGCCAGCAGCTTGGCACCTGGGAGTTACAATGAGCAGTTCTTC. This sequence joins TRBV5-1 and TRBJ2-1; tentative D call: TRBD2 (5 bases). Germline-derived CDR1 and CDR2 are SGHRS and YFSETQ. CDR3 length: 15 residues. Trimming cost V 0 bases and J 4 bases, with 11 bases left between them.

This clonotype has more than one count but fewer than ten. The chain joins TRBV5-6 to TRBJ2-1; 7 positions agree with TRBD1. CDR3 length equals 13 residues. CDR1 is SGHDT and CDR2 is YYEEEE in the germline V gene. The J segment lost 5 bases and the V segment lost 5 bases, leaving 4 bases of the junction unmatched. CDR3 DNA sequence: TGTGCCAGCAGACAGGGGATGGACAATGAGCAGTTCTTC. Amino acid sequence: CASRQGMDNEQFF. Full variable domain (outside the CDR3, taken from reference TRBV5-6 and TRBJ2-1): DAGVTQSPTHLIKTRGQQVTLRCSPKSGHDTVSWYQQALGQGPQFIFQYYEEEERQRGNFPDRFSGHQFPNYSSELNVNALLLGDSALYLCASRQGMDNEQFFGPGTRLTVL.

This clonotype was counted ten times or more. The chain is built from TRBV27 and TRBJ2-7, with a tentative D call TRBD1 (5 bases). The CDR3 totals 14 residues. CDR1 is MNHEY and CDR2 is SMNVEV in the germline V gene (reference sequence). Trimming took off 10 bases at V and 1 base at J, with 17 bases between the two ends. The CDR3 sequence: CATKGRQPSYEQYF. DNA for the CDR3: TGTGCCACTAAGGGCCGACAGCCTTCCTACGAGCAGTACTTC.

In this sample, this clonotype turned up a few times. The chain combines TRBV9 with TRBJ1-2; TRBD1 is a possible D gene (5 bases). This CDR3 comprises 14 residues. V was trimmed by 0 bases and J by 3 bases, leaving 9 bases between them. CDR1 and CDR2 from the germline V gene are SGDLS and YYNGEE. For the CDR3, the DNA is TGTGCCAGCAGCGTAGGTCAGGGTGACTATGGCTACACCTTC. This codes for CASSVGQGDYGYTF. Using reference TRBV9 and TRBJ1-2 for the parts outside the CDR3, the full variable domain is DSGVTQTPKHLITATGQRVTLRCSPRSGDLSVYWYQQSLDQGLQFLIQYYNGEERAKGNILERFSAQQFPDLHSELNLSSLELGDSALYFCASSVGQGDYGYTFGSGTRLTVV.

This clonotype was seen more than once but under ten times. The rearrangement uses TRBV29-1 and TRBJ2-3; no clear D gene. V gave up 7 bases and J gave up 9 bases, with 14 bases separating them. CDR3 length: 11 amino acids. Germline V gene sequence: CDR1 SQVTM, CDR2 ANQGSEA. CDR3 amino acids: CSASPQKTQYF. DNA for the CDR3: TGCAGCGCCAGCCCCCAGAAGACGCAGTATTTT.

This clonotype was seen ten or more times. V and J are TRBV20-1 and TRBJ2-1, with D possibly matching TRBD1 (6 bases). Per germline, CDR1 DFQATT and CDR2 SNEGSKA (reference sequence). The CDR3 sequence is 12 residues long. Trimming removed 3 bases at V and 5 bases at J, with 8 bases between. In DNA, the CDR3 is TGCAGTGCTAGGGACAGCAACAATGAGCAGTTCTTC. Translation gives CSARDSNNEQFF.

This clonotype was observed a few times. This chain joins TRBV6-6 and TRBJ2-1; 9 nucleotides match TRBD1. J lost 7 bases, V lost 2 bases, and 3 bases had no gene match. In germline, CDR1 is MNHNY, CDR2 SVGAGI (reference sequence). There are 14 residues in the CDR3. CDR3 sequence reads: CASSYRDRDNEQFF. DNA for the CDR3: TGTGCCAGCAGTTACAGGGACAGGGATAATGAGCAGTTCTTC.

The sample holds many counts of this clonotype. This chain uses TRBV6-1 with TRBJ1-5, with 9 bases matching TRBD1. V gave up 3 bases and J gave up 7 bases; unmatched junction bases: 4. Germline CDR1 and CDR2: MNHNS and SASEGT. CDR3 size: 14 residues. CDR3 protein: CASSEGQGRQPQHF. The CDR3 DNA reads as TGTGCCAGCAGTGAGGGACAGGGTAGACAGCCCCAGCATTTT.

Ten or more counts support this clonotype. This chain links TRBV6-1 with TRBJ1-2, with a possible D match to TRBD1 (5 bases). V lost 7 bases and J 4 bases, leaving 22 bases between the germline ends. This CDR3 region has 16 residues. Germline V gene sequence: CDR1 MNHNS, CDR2 SASEGT. The CDR3 loop is CASTETAYRRVYGYTF. In DNA, the CDR3 is TGTGCCAGCACCGAGACAGCATATCGCAGAGTCTATGGCTACACCTTC.

This clonotype was observed many times. The chain links TRBV30 to TRBJ2-1; 9 positions match TRBD2. The V and J ends lost 7 bases and 6 bases, in that order; junction bases with no gene match: 7. This CDR3 region has 13 residues. Germline V gene sequence: CDR1 GTSNPN, CDR2 SVGIG (reference sequence). The CDR3 region has the DNA TGTGCCTCCTTAGCGGGAGCACTCAATGAGCAGTTCTTC. Its protein is CASLAGALNEQFF.

This clonotype has ten or more counts. V gene TRBV20-1 combines with J gene TRBJ2-7; 7 bases fit TRBD1. The CDR3 has 14 amino acids. The junction had 15 bases not matched to a gene; V was cut back by 6 bases and J by 7 bases. Germline lookup yields CDR1 DFQATT and CDR2 SNEGSKA (reference sequence). The CDR3 region has the DNA TGCAGTGCGGGCACTACGACAGGGAGTAGAGAGCAGTACTTC. It yields the protein CSAGTTTGSREQYF.

This clonotype was counted a few times. This chain connects TRBV20-1 to TRBJ1-1, with D possibly matching TRBD1 (5 bases). V was pared by 1 base and J by 2 bases, with 11 bases between. CDR1 and CDR2 from the germline V gene are DFQATT and SNEGSKA (reference sequence). CDR3 length: 14 amino acids. The CDR3 here is CSARVLGANTEAFF. The CDR3 bases are TGCAGTGCTAGAGTACTCGGGGCAAACACTGAAGCTTTCTTT.

This clonotype appeared many times. The chain recombines TRBV6-2 or TRBV6-3 with TRBJ2-1; TRBD2 matches 15 bases. J lost 8 bases, V lost 4 bases, and 3 bases had no gene match. The CDR3 length is 15 residues. The germline gives CDR1 MNHEY, CDR2 SVGEGT. CDR3: CASSWTSGRVHEQFF. The CDR3 coding sequence is TGTGCCAGCAGTTGGACTAGCGGGAGGGTGCATGAGCAGTTCTTC.

This clonotype showed up just a few times. The chain combines TRBV28 with TRBJ2-1; 7 bases align to TRBD2. CDR1 and CDR2 from the germline V gene are MDHEN and SYDVKM. This CDR3 is built from 15 residues. Losses at the gene ends were 6 bases for V and 7 bases for J; bases not matched to a gene: 12. The CDR3 protein is CASRPPGLWGNEQFF. The DNA for the CDR3 is TGTGCCAGCAGACCTCCGGGACTATGGGGGAATGAGCAGTTCTTC.

This clonotype was observed at least ten times. This sequence joins TRBV11-2 and TRBJ2-5, with a tentative D call TRBD2 (6 bases). Looked up from germline, CDR1 is SGHAT and CDR2 is FQNNGV. The CDR3 runs to 13 residues. The germline V and J ends were trimmed by 5 bases and 5 bases, with 12 bases remaining between them. CDR3 region: CASSLGLGETQYF. CDR3 DNA: TGTGCCAGCAGCCTGGGACTGGGGGAGACCCAGTACTTC.

The chain employs TRBV20-1 and TRBJ1-5; D ambiguous. V shed 3 bases and J shed 4 bases, with 7 bases lying between them. CDR3 length: 12 residues. Germline V gene lookup returns CDR1 DFQATT and CDR2 SNEGSKA (reference sequence). The CDR3 is CSARRHNQPQHF. The CDR3 DNA reads as TGCAGTGCTAGGAGGCATAATCAGCCCCAGCATTTT.

This clonotype has ten or more counts. The chain joins TRBV6-2 or TRBV6-3 to TRBJ2-1; no definite D call. Germline-derived CDR1 and CDR2 are MNHEY and SVGEGT. The CDR3 sequence is 14 residues long. V lost 6 bases to trimming and J lost 0 bases, with 9 bases between them. DNA for the CDR3: TGTGCCAGCAGGGACCGCGGCTCCTACAATGAGCAGTTCTTC. It is translated as CASRDRGSYNEQFF.

The CDR3 reads CASSPGQETYYGYTF. CDR3 sequence (DNA): TGTGCCAGCTCACCGGGACAGGAAACCTACTATGGCTACACCTTC. The chain uses TRBV18 and TRBJ1-2; 8 bases align to TRBD1. In germline, CDR1 is KGHSH, CDR2 LQKENI. This CDR3 has 15 amino acids. V lost 3 bases and J lost 3; bases outside the gene matches: 6.

This clonotype was detected many times. V gene TRBV27 combines with J gene TRBJ1-5; a weak D match, TRBD1 (6 bases). Germline lookup yields CDR1 MNHEY and CDR2 SMNVEV (reference sequence). CDR3 length equals 15 residues. Between the trimmed V and J ends, which lost 2 bases and 2 bases, there was a span of 10 bases. The CDR3 DNA reads as TGTGCCAGCAGTTTAGCAGGGGAGGGCAATCAGCCCCAGCATTTT. Translation: CASSLAGEGNQPQHF.

This clonotype was observed many times. V and J are TRBV6-2 or TRBV6-3 and TRBJ2-7; 12 nucleotides align to TRBD2. Per the germline V gene, CDR1 is MNHEY and CDR2 is SVGEGT. This CDR3 has 17 residues. Losses at the gene ends were 0 bases for V and 0 bases for J; bases not matched to a gene: 3. CDR3 in amino acids: CASSYSTSGRSSYEQYF. CDR3 sequence (DNA): TGTGCCAGCAGTTACTCGACTAGCGGGAGAAGCTCCTACGAGCAGTACTTC.

This clonotype was detected ten times or more. V gene TRBV29-1 combines with J gene TRBJ2-5; D perhaps matches TRBD2 (6 bases). Germline CDR1 SQVTM, CDR2 ANQGSEA. V was cut by 4 bases and J by 1 base, with 10 bases left in between. The CDR3 is 13 residues long. CDR3 amino acids: CSVAGEFQETQYF. The CDR3 region has the DNA TGCAGCGTTGCGGGGGAGTTCCAAGAGACCCAGTACTTC.

V usage is TRBV10-3 and J usage is TRBJ2-1; 7 nucleotides agree with TRBD2. The germline V gene encodes CDR1 ENHRY and CDR2 SYGVKD. The CDR3 consists of 12 residues. With V trimmed by 11 bases and J by 7 bases, 8 bases remained unmatched. The CDR3 is CASAGGSNEQFF. CDR3 in DNA: TGTGCCTCAGCGGGCGGGAGTAATGAGCAGTTCTTC.

This clonotype was counted at least ten times. The genes are TRBV28 and TRBJ1-1, with a possible D match to TRBD1 (6 bases). The length of the CDR3 is 15 residues. CDR1 is MDHEN, CDR2 SYDVKM, per germline. Trimming took 3 bases from V and 0 from J, leaving 11 bases between them. CDR3 nucleotide sequence: TGTGCCAGCAGTTTGGGGGGGCTGTTGAACACTGAAGCTTTCTTT. It specifies CASSLGGLLNTEAFF.

The table lists this clonotype with a few counts. The junction departs from the called germline gene at one end, perhaps through a read error. The rearrangement joins TRBV7-7 to TRBJ2-7, with 9 bases lining up with TRBD1. The CDR3 is made up of 15 amino acids. Germline CDR1 SSHAT, CDR2 FNYEAQ (reference sequence). The CDR3 DNA follows: TGTGCTAGCAGCCCGAGTGACAGGGGGAACTACGAGCAGTACTTC. This encodes CASSPSDRGNYEQYF.

This clonotype has more than one count but fewer than ten. Written as DNA, the CDR3 is TGTGCCAGCAGCGTGCCAGGGAACCCCCCACCCGGGGAGCTGTTTTTT. This encodes CASSVPGNPPPGELFF. The chain recombines TRBV3-1 with TRBJ2-2, with D perhaps TRBD1 (5 bases). Trimming cost V 5 bases and J 6 bases, with 19 bases left between them. This CDR3 region has 16 residues. Per germline, CDR1 LGHDT and CDR2 YNNKEL (reference sequence).

The chain combines TRBV13 with TRBJ2-3; TRBD2 matches at 8 bases. Germline values: CDR1 PRHDT, CDR2 FYEKMQ (reference sequence). V shed 5 bases, J shed 4 bases, and the junction held 8 bases outside the gene matches. The CDR3 has 15 residues. The CDR3 region is CASSTGGGPSDTQYF. The CDR3 coding sequence is TGTGCCAGCAGCACCGGGGGGGGGCCGTCAGATACGCAGTATTTT.

The chain recombines TRBV24-1 with TRBJ2-2; D remains ambiguous. The V gene's germline CDR1 is KGHDR and CDR2 SFDVKD. This CDR3 is 14 amino acids long. V shed 7 bases and J shed 2 bases, with 10 bases lying between them. This CDR3 is CATSPSINTGELFF. The CDR3 DNA follows: TGTGCCACCAGCCCCTCTATAAACACCGGGGAGCTGTTTTTT.

CDR3 region: CASSAQGIGEKLFF. The CDR3 nucleotides are TGCGCCAGCAGTGCCCAGGGCATCGGCGAAAAACTGTTTTTT. The V gene is TRBV10-1, the J gene TRBJ1-4, with D tentatively TRBD1 (5 bases). With 4 bases removed from V and 8 bases from J, the gap between germline ends came to 14 bases. Looked up from germline, CDR1 is WNHNN and CDR2 is SYGVQD (reference sequence). The CDR3 has 14 residues.

This clonotype appeared a few times. The genes are TRBV19 and TRBJ2-2; 11 bases agree with TRBD2. J gave up 2 bases and V 8 bases, and 7 bases lay outside the gene matches. This CDR3 region has 16 residues. The germline V gene encodes CDR1 LNHDA and CDR2 SQIVND (reference sequence). The chain's CDR3 is CASFSGRAGNTGELFF. CDR3 bases: TGTGCCAGTTTTAGCGGGAGGGCCGGTAACACCGGGGAGCTGTTTTTT.